Below are 2 T cell receptor beta chains sequenced from a single sample in a study of CD8+ T cells in alopecia areata. The authors extracted RNA and reverse transcribed it into cDNA as the sequencing template. The table came from immunoSEQ multiplex PCR; TCRdb's copy has only in-frame clones and leaves some out. The sample lists 150,000 or so clones; roughly 50% were seen once. The specimen was CD4+ T cells sorted from blood. All receptors derive from a human donor in good health.

V gene TRBV25-1 combines with J gene TRBJ1-4, with no clear D. The CDR3 has 14 residues. Germline CDR1 is MGHDK and CDR2 is SYGVNS. V was clipped by 5 bases and J by 8 bases, with 15 bases between them. CDR3 DNA: TGTGCCAGCAGTTTTGGTTCGCCGCCGGAAAAACTGTTTTTT. Protein: CASSFGSPPEKLFF.

This chain connects TRBV7-9 to TRBJ2-7; TRBD1 aligns across 11 bases. Germline loops: CDR1 SEHNR, CDR2 FQNEAQ (reference sequence). This CDR3 is built from 15 residues. The V gene end was trimmed by 2 bases and the J gene end by 6 bases; junction bases not matched to a gene: 6. This CDR3 reads CASSLFGTGGFEQYF. In DNA form, the CDR3 reads TGTGCCAGCAGCTTATTTGGGACAGGGGGATTCGAGCAGTACTTC.